Here is one T cell receptor (beta chain) with its context. The antigen remains undetermined. This sample is part of a study of cytomegalovirus exposure and HLA in healthy donors. Study-wide background: The 120 validation repertoires, a later analysis reported, used the same platform as the approximately 670 repertoires from the first cohort.

General study results and limits: The classifier reportedly diagnosed cytomegalovirus status with high specificity and sensitivity.

Repertoires were generated with immunoSEQ multiplex PCR, while TCRdb's copy carries only in-frame clones and drops some. This sample has 300,000 to 450,000 clones, with 70% to 90% found just once. The sample consisted of PBMCs. The source is a woman under 30 in good health and CMV-seronegative.

Here the CDR3 DNA reads TGTGCCAGCAGTTTATACCGGGATCCAAGGGCCACAGATACGCAGTATTTT. Its translation is CASSLYRDPRATDTQYF. The J gene is TRBJ2-3, the V gene TRBV27, with a tentative D call TRBD2 (5 bases). CDR1 is MNHEY, CDR2 SMNVEV, per germline (reference sequence). Trimming took 1 base from V and 2 from J, leaving 16 bases between them. The CDR3 length is 17 residues.